These T cell receptor beta chains were read from a single sample in a study of early T cells in non-severe SARS-CoV-2 infection. MiXCR was run by TCRdb on the 5' RACE reads, yielding one entry per CDR3 protein. Among 55,000 or so distinct CDR3 sequences listed, under 14% were seen once. Sequenced: whole blood. The receptors shown here come from an adult who was a healthcare worker with PCR-confirmed SARS-CoV-2 infection or an uninfected control (not recorded which). Each CDR3 is given with its conserved first and last residue. The D gene is left open where the match is weak. A row's size may be missing; if present it is once, few, many or a size class.

d_call: NA; clone_size: few; j_call: TRBJ1-1; v_call: TRBV3-2; cdr3_nt: TGTGCCAGCAGCCCCCAACTGGAGGCTGGCGCTGAAGCTTTCTTT; cdr3_aa: CASSPQLEAGAEAFF
d_call: NA; clone_size: NA; j_call: TRBJ1-2; v_call: TRBV11-2; cdr3_nt: TGTGCCAGCAGCCCCTCCCCTCGGACAGTAGCGTCGTCTAACTATGGCTACACCTTC; cdr3_aa: CASSPSPRTVASSNYGYTF
d_call: TRBD1; clone_size: NA; j_call: TRBJ2-5; v_call: TRBV19; cdr3_nt: TGTGCCAGTAGTTTGAACAGGGGGCGAGAGACCCAGTACTTC; cdr3_aa: CASSLNRGRETQYF
d_call: NA; clone_size: many; j_call: TRBJ2-7; v_call: TRBV7-9; cdr3_nt: TGTGCCTCCCAATCCACGGACAGTTCCTACGAGCAGTACTTC; cdr3_aa: CASQSTDSSYEQYF
d_call: TRBD2; clone_size: NA; j_call: TRBJ2-3; v_call: TRBV7-3; cdr3_nt: TGTGCCAGCAGCCTTACTAGCGGGAGCACAGATACGCAGTATTTT; cdr3_aa: CASSLTSGSTDTQYF
d_call: NA; clone_size: NA; j_call: TRBJ1-1; v_call: TRBV10-2; cdr3_nt: TGCGCCAGCAGCCGCGCTCTCCGGGGCACTGAAGCTTTCTTT; cdr3_aa: CASSRALRGTEAFF
d_call: NA; clone_size: few; j_call: TRBJ2-1; v_call: TRBV9; cdr3_nt: TGTGCCAGCAGCGTAGACCCGATTTCCTACAATGAGCAGTTCTTC; cdr3_aa: CASSVDPISYNEQFF
d_call: TRBD1; clone_size: few; j_call: TRBJ1-2; v_call: TRBV29-1; cdr3_nt: TGCAGCACAGGGGACCGAAACTATGGCTACACCTTC; cdr3_aa: CSTGDRNYGYTF
d_call: NA; clone_size: NA; j_call: TRBJ2-5; v_call: TRBV23-1; cdr3_nt: TGCGCCAGGGGGGCGGGGGAGAACCAAGAGACCCAGTACTTC; cdr3_aa: CARGAGENQETQYF
d_call: NA; clone_size: NA; j_call: TRBJ1-1; v_call: TRBV25-1; cdr3_nt: TGTGCCAGCAGTGAATACCCGGGGCCTAACACTGAAGCTTTCTTT; cdr3_aa: CASSEYPGPNTEAFF
d_call: NA; clone_size: NA; j_call: TRBJ2-7; v_call: TRBV15; cdr3_nt: TGTGCCACCAGCAGAGGGGGACCAAACGAGCAGTACTTC; cdr3_aa: CATSRGGPNEQYF
d_call: TRBD1; clone_size: few; j_call: TRBJ2-3; v_call: TRBV29-1; cdr3_nt: TGCAGCGTTGACCAGGGGGGCACAGATACGCAGTATTTT; cdr3_aa: CSVDQGGTDTQYF
d_call: NA; clone_size: NA; j_call: TRBJ1-5; v_call: TRBV27; cdr3_nt: TGTGCCAGCAGTTTATTGGACAATCAGCCCCAGCATTTT; cdr3_aa: CASSLLDNQPQHF
d_call: NA; clone_size: NA; j_call: TRBJ2-3; v_call: TRBV28; cdr3_nt: TGTGCCAGCAGTCGCTGGGGCAGGGGAACAGATACGCAGTATTTT; cdr3_aa: CASSRWGRGTDTQYF
d_call: TRBD1; clone_size: NA; j_call: TRBJ2-7; v_call: TRBV9; cdr3_nt: TGTGCCAGCAGCCCACAACCGTCCCAGGGGGTGCAGTACTTC; cdr3_aa: CASSPQPSQGVQYF
d_call: TRBD1; clone_size: many; j_call: TRBJ1-1; v_call: TRBV2; cdr3_nt: TGTGCCAGCAGCAGACAGGGGGCGCGGACTGAAGCTTTCTTT; cdr3_aa: CASSRQGARTEAFF
d_call: TRBD2; clone_size: NA; j_call: TRBJ2-1; v_call: TRBV19; cdr3_nt: TGTGCCAGTAGTATTAGCGGGAGTAGTGAGCAGTTCTTC; cdr3_aa: CASSISGSSEQFF
d_call: TRBD1; clone_size: few; j_call: TRBJ2-5; v_call: TRBV5-6; cdr3_nt: TGTGCCAGCAGCCCTCTGGGACAGGGGCAAGAGACCCAGTACTTC; cdr3_aa: CASSPLGQGQETQYF
d_call: NA; clone_size: few; j_call: TRBJ2-3; v_call: TRBV29-1; cdr3_nt: TGCAGCGTTGAAGACCCTTGGGGGGAAGATACGCAGTATTTT; cdr3_aa: CSVEDPWGEDTQYF
d_call: TRBD1; clone_size: few; j_call: TRBJ1-1; v_call: TRBV10-1; cdr3_nt: TGCGCCAGCGGACAACAGGGGAAAGCTTTCTTT; cdr3_aa: CASGQQGKAFF
d_call: NA; clone_size: many; j_call: TRBJ1-2; v_call: TRBV30; cdr3_nt: TGTGCCTCCCCCGGGGCGGGAGGCTACACCTTC; cdr3_aa: CASPGAGGYTF
d_call: TRBD2; clone_size: many; j_call: TRBJ2-2; v_call: TRBV9; cdr3_nt: TGTGCCAGCAGCGAGAGGGAGGGCCTACCCGGGGAGCTGTTTTTT; cdr3_aa: CASSEREGLPGELFF
d_call: TRBD1; clone_size: few; j_call: TRBJ1-4; v_call: TRBV28; cdr3_nt: TGTGCCAGCCTTTGGACAGGGGGCGCGATCGGAAGTAATGAAAAACTGTTTTTT; cdr3_aa: CASLWTGGAIGSNEKLFF
d_call: NA; clone_size: NA; j_call: TRBJ1-1; v_call: TRBV6-5; cdr3_nt: TGTGCCAGCAGTTCCCCAGCTGAAGCTTTCTTT; cdr3_aa: CASSSPAEAFF
d_call: NA; clone_size: NA; j_call: TRBJ1-1; v_call: TRBV2; cdr3_nt: TGTGCCAGCCGGAGAATGAGCACTGAAGCTTTCTTT; cdr3_aa: CASRRMSTEAFF
d_call: NA; clone_size: few; j_call: TRBJ2-1; v_call: TRBV3-1; cdr3_nt: TGTGCCAGCAGCCCCGCCAGCGGTTTATACAATGAGCAGTTCTTC; cdr3_aa: CASSPASGLYNEQFF
d_call: TRBD1; clone_size: few; j_call: TRBJ2-1; v_call: TRBV5-6; cdr3_nt: TGTGCCAGCAGCCATCCGAGACAGGGGTTAAATGAGCAGTTCTTC; cdr3_aa: CASSHPRQGLNEQFF
d_call: NA; clone_size: NA; j_call: TRBJ2-1; v_call: TRBV11-2; cdr3_nt: TGTGCCAGCAGCCCCACCACAGGGAGAGCTTTCTTC; cdr3_aa: CASSPTTGRAFF
d_call: NA; clone_size: many; j_call: TRBJ2-1; v_call: TRBV29-1; cdr3_nt: TGCAGCGTTGAAACGGGGCCTGAGCAGTTCTTC; cdr3_aa: CSVETGPEQFF
d_call: NA; clone_size: few; j_call: TRBJ1-1; v_call: TRBV28; cdr3_nt: TGTGCCAGCAGTTTTAGTCGGCTCATGAACACTGAAGCTTTCTTT; cdr3_aa: CASSFSRLMNTEAFF
d_call: NA; clone_size: NA; j_call: TRBJ2-7; v_call: TRBV28; cdr3_nt: TGTGCCAGCAGGGAGCCGGTTGTCTACGAGCAGTACTTC; cdr3_aa: CASREPVVYEQYF
d_call: NA; clone_size: few; j_call: TRBJ2-7; v_call: TRBV12-3/TRBV12-4; cdr3_nt: TGTGCCAGCCAAGAAGGGGTTGCGCGCGAGCAGTACTTC; cdr3_aa: CASQEGVAREQYF
d_call: TRBD1; clone_size: many; j_call: TRBJ2-7; v_call: TRBV12-5; cdr3_nt: TGTGCTAGTGGTTTGACCCGGGACAGGGGGCCAGAGCAGTACTTC; cdr3_aa: CASGLTRDRGPEQYF
d_call: TRBD2; clone_size: many; j_call: TRBJ2-3; v_call: TRBV2; cdr3_nt: TGTGCCAGCAGCCTAGCGGGAGTAAAGCTAGATACGCAGTATTTT; cdr3_aa: CASSLAGVKLDTQYF
d_call: NA; clone_size: NA; j_call: TRBJ1-4; v_call: TRBV28; cdr3_nt: TGTGCCAGCAGTCCCAATACAGGGAGCCGTGGAAAACTGTTTTTT; cdr3_aa: CASSPNTGSRGKLFF
d_call: NA; clone_size: NA; j_call: TRBJ2-1; v_call: TRBV11-2; cdr3_nt: TGTGCCAGCAGCTTTTCACCCGACCGAGCTTGGCGGGCCGGCTTATCCTACAATGAGCAGTTCTTC; cdr3_aa: CASSFSPDRAWRAGLSYNEQFF
d_call: TRBD1; clone_size: few; j_call: TRBJ1-1; v_call: TRBV28; cdr3_nt: TGTGCCAGCAGTTTCTCGACAGGGGGCTCGGCTGAAGCTTTCTTT; cdr3_aa: CASSFSTGGSAEAFF
d_call: NA; clone_size: few; j_call: TRBJ1-6; v_call: TRBV3-1; cdr3_nt: TGTGCCAGCAGCGAGAACGCTAATTCACCCCTCCACTTT; cdr3_aa: CASSENANSPLHF
d_call: TRBD2; clone_size: many; j_call: TRBJ2-7; v_call: TRBV6-6; cdr3_nt: TGTGCCAGCAGTTCGGCTAGCGGGACTTACGAGCAGTACTTC; cdr3_aa: CASSSASGTYEQYF
d_call: TRBD2; clone_size: NA; j_call: TRBJ2-5; v_call: TRBV28; cdr3_nt: TGTGCCAGCAGTTTACTAGCGGGGGCTAGTCAAGAGACCCAGTACTTC; cdr3_aa: CASSLLAGASQETQYF
d_call: TRBD2; clone_size: once; j_call: TRBJ2-1; v_call: TRBV6-2/TRBV6-3; cdr3_nt: TGTGCCAGCAGTTACGTGAGCGGGAGGACCTACAATGAGCAGTTCTTC; cdr3_aa: CASSYVSGRTYNEQFF
d_call: TRBD2; clone_size: many; j_call: TRBJ2-4; v_call: TRBV5-1; cdr3_nt: TGCGCCAGCCGGTTCGGCCCTAGCGGGGGGAGCGGCATTCAGTACTTC; cdr3_aa: CASRFGPSGGSGIQYF
d_call: NA; clone_size: few; j_call: TRBJ1-1; v_call: TRBV29-1; cdr3_nt: TGCAGCGTCTACAGGAGTAACACTGAAGCTTTCTTT; cdr3_aa: CSVYRSNTEAFF
d_call: NA; clone_size: NA; j_call: TRBJ1-6; v_call: TRBV28; cdr3_nt: TGTGCCAGCACCTTAGACAGGCTCATTAATTCACCCCTCCACTTT; cdr3_aa: CASTLDRLINSPLHF
d_call: TRBD2; clone_size: NA; j_call: TRBJ2-3; v_call: TRBV5-1; cdr3_nt: TGCGCCAGTACCGAAAGCGGGGGGGCGCAGTATTTT; cdr3_aa: CASTESGGAQYF